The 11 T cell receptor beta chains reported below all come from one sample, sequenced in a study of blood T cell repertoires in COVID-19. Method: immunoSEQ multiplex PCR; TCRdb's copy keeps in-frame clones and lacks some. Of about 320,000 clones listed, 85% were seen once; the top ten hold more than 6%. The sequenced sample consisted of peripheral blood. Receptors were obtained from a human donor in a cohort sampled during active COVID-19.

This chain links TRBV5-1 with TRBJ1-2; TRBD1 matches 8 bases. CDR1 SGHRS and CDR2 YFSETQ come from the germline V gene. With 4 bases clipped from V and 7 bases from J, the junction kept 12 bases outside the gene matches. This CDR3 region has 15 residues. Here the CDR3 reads CASSPGQGGPLGYTF. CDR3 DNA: TGCGCCAGCAGCCCCGGACAGGGTGGACCACTTGGCTACACCTTC.

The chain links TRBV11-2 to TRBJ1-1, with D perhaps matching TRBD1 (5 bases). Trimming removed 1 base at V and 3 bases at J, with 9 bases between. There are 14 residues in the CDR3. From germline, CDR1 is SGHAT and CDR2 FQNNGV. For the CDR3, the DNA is TGTGCCAGCAGCTTAGTGACAGACCACACTGAAGCTTTCTTT. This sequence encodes CASSLVTDHTEAFF.

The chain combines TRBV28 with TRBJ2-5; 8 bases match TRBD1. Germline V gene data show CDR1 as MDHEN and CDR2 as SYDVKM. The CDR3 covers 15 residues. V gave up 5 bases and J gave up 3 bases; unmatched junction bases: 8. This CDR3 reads CASSPGQGGKETQYF. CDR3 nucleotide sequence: TGTGCCAGCAGTCCCGGACAGGGAGGTAAAGAGACCCAGTACTTC.

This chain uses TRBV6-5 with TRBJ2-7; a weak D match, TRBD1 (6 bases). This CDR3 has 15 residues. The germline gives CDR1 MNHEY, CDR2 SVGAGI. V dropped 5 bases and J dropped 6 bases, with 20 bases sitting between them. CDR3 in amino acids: CASSPGTSLIGEQYF. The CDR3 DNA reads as TGTGCCAGCAGTCCCGGGACATCTTTGATTGGCGAGCAGTACTTC.

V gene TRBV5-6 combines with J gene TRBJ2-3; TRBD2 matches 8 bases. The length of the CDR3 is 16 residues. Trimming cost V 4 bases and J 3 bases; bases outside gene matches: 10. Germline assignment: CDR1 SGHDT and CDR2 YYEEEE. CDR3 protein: CASSLERTSLTDTQYF. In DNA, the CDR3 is TGTGCCAGCAGCCTCGAGCGGACTAGCTTGACAGATACGCAGTATTTT.

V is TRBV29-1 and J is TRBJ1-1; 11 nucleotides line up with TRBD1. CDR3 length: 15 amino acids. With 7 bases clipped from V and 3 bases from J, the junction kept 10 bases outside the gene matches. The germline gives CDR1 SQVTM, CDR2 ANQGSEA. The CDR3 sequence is CSAYYPGQGDTEAFF. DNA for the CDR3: TGCAGCGCCTATTACCCGGGACAGGGGGACACTGAAGCTTTCTTT.

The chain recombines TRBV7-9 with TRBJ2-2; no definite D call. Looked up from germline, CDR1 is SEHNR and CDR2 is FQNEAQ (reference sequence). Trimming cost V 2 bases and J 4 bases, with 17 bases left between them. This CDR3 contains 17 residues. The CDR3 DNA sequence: TGTGCCAGCAGCTTAAAAACAGTCCTAATTGGCACCGGGGAGCTGTTTTTT. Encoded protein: CASSLKTVLIGTGELFF.

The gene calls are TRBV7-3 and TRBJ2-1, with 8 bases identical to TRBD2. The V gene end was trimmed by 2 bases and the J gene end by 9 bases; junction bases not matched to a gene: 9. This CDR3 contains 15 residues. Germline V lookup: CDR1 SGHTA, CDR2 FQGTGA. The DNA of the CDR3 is TGTGCCAGCAGCTTACGGCTAGCGGGTTTGGGTGAGCAGTTCTTC. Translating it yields CASSLRLAGLGEQFF.

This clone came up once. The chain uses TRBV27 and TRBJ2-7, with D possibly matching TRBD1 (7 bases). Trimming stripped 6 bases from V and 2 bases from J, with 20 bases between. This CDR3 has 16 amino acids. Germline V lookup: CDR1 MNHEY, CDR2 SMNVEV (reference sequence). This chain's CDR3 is CASRGGAGTATYEQYF. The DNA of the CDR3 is TGTGCCAGCAGGGGAGGAGCCGGGACAGCGACCTACGAGCAGTACTTC.

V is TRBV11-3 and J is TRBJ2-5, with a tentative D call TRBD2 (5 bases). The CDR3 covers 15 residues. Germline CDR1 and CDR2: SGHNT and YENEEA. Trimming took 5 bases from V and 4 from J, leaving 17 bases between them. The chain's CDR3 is CASSPTGSIRETQYF. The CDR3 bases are TGTGCCAGCAGCCCCACGGGAAGCATACGAGAGACCCAGTACTTC. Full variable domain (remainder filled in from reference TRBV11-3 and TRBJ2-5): EAGVVQSPRYKIIEKKQPVAFWCNPISGHNTLYWYLQNLGQGPELLIRYENEEAVDDSQLPKDRFSAERLKGVDSTLKIQPAELGDSAVYLCASSPTGSIRETQYFGPGTRLLVL.

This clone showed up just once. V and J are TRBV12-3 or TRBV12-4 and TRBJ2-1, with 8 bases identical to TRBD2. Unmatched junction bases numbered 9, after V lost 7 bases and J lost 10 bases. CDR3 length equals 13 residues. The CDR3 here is CASTRGASGEQFF. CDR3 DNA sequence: TGTGCCAGCACCCGGGGAGCTAGCGGGGAGCAGTTCTTC.